The rows below give T cell receptor beta chains drawn from one sample of a study of control samples from healthy donors and cancer patients. Sequencing used immunoSEQ multiplex PCR; TCRdb keeps in-frame clones, though not all of them. The sample lists roughly 120,000 clones, 85% to 90% occurring once. The sample was PBMCs. The receptor set was obtained from a woman in her 50s with colorectal cancer. Both conserved end residues are part of each CDR3. A D gene is named only where the DNA matches it firmly. Expanded clones are given a class, and other clones once, few, many or no size at all.

V,D,J,size,CDR3,DNA
TRBV19,TRBD2,TRBJ2-1,-,CASSITSGVYNEQFF,TGTGCCAGTAGCATAACTAGCGGGGTCTACAATGAGCAGTTCTTC
TRBV7-2,-,TRBJ1-2,-,CASSLRQGIHYGYTF,TGTGCCAGCAGCTTACGGCAGGGAATTCACTATGGCTACACCTTC
TRBV6-5,TRBD1,TRBJ1-2,-,CASSYSGQGIYGYTF,TGTGCCAGCAGTTACTCGGGACAGGGGATTTATGGCTACACCTTC
TRBV12-3/TRBV12-4,-,TRBJ2-5,-,CASSLGETQYF,TGTGCCAGCAGTTTAGGGGAGACCCAGTACTTC
TRBV18,-,TRBJ2-2,-,CASSPPLNTGELFF,TGTGCCAGCTCACCACCGTTAAACACCGGGGAGCTGTTTTTT
TRBV6-1,TRBD2,TRBJ2-5,once,CASSGAGHGETQYF,TGTGCCAGCAGTGGAGCGGGGCATGGAGAGACCCAGTACTTC
TRBV14,-,TRBJ1-3,once,CASSQASADAYYSGNTIYF,TGTGCCAGCAGCCAAGCTTCCGCCGACGCCTACTACTCTGGAAACACCATATATTTT
TRBV19,-,TRBJ1-4,-,CASRNPGSTNEKLFF,TGTGCCAGTAGGAACCCGGGCTCAACTAATGAAAAACTGTTTTTT
TRBV7-6,TRBD1,TRBJ2-5,-,CASSPSGGTGGLETQYF,TGTGCCAGCAGCCCGAGTGGTGGGACAGGGGGTTTAGAGACCCAGTACTTC
TRBV4-1,TRBD2,TRBJ2-1,-,CASSLPAGGVYNEQFF,TGCGCCAGCAGCCTCCCAGCGGGAGGGGTCTACAATGAGCAGTTCTTC
TRBV9,-,TRBJ1-1,-,CASSPHQGKGTEAFF,TGTGCCAGCAGCCCACACCAGGGGAAGGGCACTGAAGCTTTCTTT
TRBV6-5,-,TRBJ1-1,-,CASSYSPGAAEAFF,TGTGCCAGCAGTTACTCCCCGGGGGCGGCTGAAGCTTTCTTT
TRBV19,-,TRBJ1-3,-,CASATDSGNTIYF,TGTGCCAGCGCGACAGACTCTGGAAACACCATATATTTT
TRBV6-5,-,TRBJ1-5,-,CASRGSGVGQPQHF,TGTGCCAGCAGGGGATCAGGGGTGGGTCAGCCCCAGCATTTT
TRBV25-1,TRBD1,TRBJ1-2,-,CASRPPGTGLGYTF,TGTGCCAGCAGGCCCCCCGGGACAGGTCTCGGCTACACCTTC
TRBV11-1,TRBD1,TRBJ2-5,-,CASSLDGTEQETQYF,TGTGCCAGCAGCTTAGATGGGACAGAACAAGAGACCCAGTACTTC
TRBV10-3,TRBD2,TRBJ2-2,-,CAIRSGSENTGELFF,TGTGCCATCAGGAGCGGGAGTGAGAACACCGGGGAGCTGTTTTTT
TRBV5-1,-,TRBJ1-1,-,CASTYRLNTEAFF,TGCGCCAGCACATACAGACTGAACACTGAAGCTTTCTTT
TRBV5-1,-,TRBJ1-1,-,CASSLGWGKNTEAFF,TGCGCCAGCAGCTTGGGGTGGGGGAAGAACACTGAAGCTTTCTTT
TRBV9,TRBD2,TRBJ2-7,-,CASTPLTIAGIGEQYF,TGTGCCAGCACCCCCCTCACTATAGCGGGAATTGGCGAGCAGTACTTC
TRBV11-2,-,TRBJ2-7,-,CASSPRIGQRYEQYF,TGTGCCAGCAGCCCCCGTATCGGACAACGGTACGAGCAGTACTTC
TRBV6-6,-,TRBJ2-3,-,CASSDGLGTDTQYF,TGTGCCAGCAGTGACGGACTGGGCACGGATACGCAGTATTTT
TRBV5-6,-,TRBJ1-2,-,CASSLGVETWHKNYGYTF,TGTGCCAGCAGCTTGGGGGTGGAGACATGGCACAAAAACTATGGCTACACCTTC
TRBV10-3,TRBD1,TRBJ2-1,once,CATMSGTEGNEQFF,TGTGCCACAATGTCCGGGACAGAGGGGAATGAGCAGTTCTTC
TRBV27,-,TRBJ2-1,-,CASSDRPSGNEQFF,TGTGCCAGCAGTGACCGCCCGTCTGGCAATGAGCAGTTCTTC
TRBV30,TRBD1,TRBJ1-1,-,CAWSVRPTWTGNTEAFF,TGTGCCTGGAGTGTAAGGCCCACCTGGACAGGGAATACTGAAGCTTTCTTT
TRBV28,-,TRBJ2-5,-,CASSLRGAGNKQETQYF,TGTGCCAGCAGCCTGAGGGGGGCAGGGAACAAACAAGAGACCCAGTACTTC
TRBV6-5,TRBD1,TRBJ2-3,-,CASSSGQAGTDTQYF,TGTGCCAGCAGCTCTGGACAGGCGGGCACAGATACGCAGTATTTT
TRBV18,-,TRBJ1-2,-,CASSPVDNYGYTF,TGTGCCAGCTCACCGGTTGACAACTATGGCTACACCTTC
TRBV5-4,-,TRBJ2-5,-,CASSQDSQETQYF,TGTGCCAGCAGCCAGGACAGCCAAGAGACCCAGTACTTC
TRBV18,TRBD1,TRBJ1-1,-,CASSQQNGQGSTEAFF,TGTGCCAGCTCACAACAGAATGGACAGGGGAGCACTGAAGCTTTCTTT
TRBV7-3,-,TRBJ1-1,-,CASSLEGRGMNTEAFF,TGTGCCAGCAGCTTGGAGGGAAGAGGGATGAACACTGAAGCTTTCTTT
TRBV6-6,-,TRBJ1-1,-,CASSPGSSTEAFF,TGTGCCAGCAGTCCAGGGTCTTCCACTGAAGCTTTCTTT
TRBV7-9,-,TRBJ1-4,-,CASSLMGAINEKLFF,TGTGCCAGCAGCTTGATGGGGGCTATTAATGAAAAACTGTTTTTT
TRBV10-3,TRBD1,TRBJ1-1,-,CAISPRDRMNTEAFF,TGTGCCATCAGCCCCCGGGACAGAATGAACACTGAAGCTTTCTTT
TRBV10-3,-,TRBJ2-7,-,CAIKPQGSSYEQYF,TGTGCCATCAAACCTCAGGGGAGCTCCTACGAGCAGTACTTC
TRBV19,-,TRBJ1-2,-,CASGGQPGYGYTF,TGTGCCAGTGGCGGCCAGCCAGGGTATGGCTACACCTTC
TRBV10-2,-,TRBJ2-7,few,CASGGDSSYEQYF,TGCGCCAGCGGGGGGGACAGCTCCTACGAGCAGTACTTC
TRBV6-1,-,TRBJ1-4,-,CASSDRKNEKLFF,TGTGCCAGCAGTGATAGAAAAAATGAAAAACTGTTTTTT
TRBV19,TRBD2,TRBJ2-5,-,CASSPGLAGGVGETQYF,TGTGCCAGTAGTCCGGGACTAGCGGGAGGGGTCGGGGAGACCCAGTACTTC
TRBV9,TRBD1,TRBJ2-2,-,CASSVNRGLNTGELFF,TGTGCCAGCAGCGTTAACAGGGGGCTGAACACCGGGGAGCTGTTTTTT
TRBV7-3,TRBD1,TRBJ2-1,-,CASSSPGQGNNEQFF,TGTGCCAGCAGCTCCCCGGGACAGGGTAACAATGAGCAGTTCTTC
TRBV28,-,TRBJ1-5,-,CASSSLPDRPSNQPQHF,TGTGCCAGCAGTTCCCTCCCTGACAGACCAAGCAATCAGCCCCAGCATTTT
TRBV23-1,TRBD1,TRBJ2-3,-,CASNTKGGDAGQGVGLAQNTQYF,TGCGCCAGCAACACCAAAGGAGGGGACGCGGGACAGGGGGTGGGACTAGCACAGAATACGCAGTATTTT
TRBV19,TRBD2,TRBJ2-1,-,CASSPGLAGKNEQFF,TGTGCCAGTAGCCCGGGACTAGCGGGTAAGAATGAGCAGTTCTTC
TRBV5-4,TRBD1,TRBJ1-2,-,CASSQKDRGDYGYTF,TGTGCCAGCAGCCAAAAGGACAGGGGCGACTATGGCTACACCTTC
TRBV3-1/TRBV3-2,-,TRBJ1-1,-,CASSQFVNTEAFF,TGTGCCAGCAGCCAATTCGTAAACACTGAAGCTTTCTTT
TRBV5-1,-,TRBJ2-3,-,CASSLNRETDTQYF,TGCGCCAGCAGCTTGAACAGGGAGACAGATACGCAGTATTTT
TRBV6-1,-,TRBJ1-5,once,CASSEGPVRSPQHF,TGTGCCAGCAGTGAAGGGCCCGTTAGGTCGCCCCAGCATTTT
TRBV11-2,-,TRBJ1-4,-,CASSLRGGEATNEKLFF,TGTGCCAGCAGCTTGCGGGGGGGGGAAGCAACTAATGAAAAACTGTTTTTT
TRBV28,TRBD1,TRBJ2-7,-,CASSLLAGTAYEQYF,TGTGCCAGCAGTTTGCTCGCTGGGACAGCCTACGAGCAGTACTTC